The clone carrying this T cell receptor (beta chain) was seen a handful of times. Its antigen remains unidentified. Each donor gave about 9.3 milliliters of peripheral blood. The data stem from a study of blood T cells in healthy people across ages. Study at large: Capture by template switching was about one barcoded beta molecule per two T cells. Overall study findings and caveats: TCR beta diversity per million T cells fell roughly linearly with age.

The use of a sample-barcoded 5' primer and a J-beta primer mix characterized a second PCR of roughly 7 to 11 cycles. All samples gave at least 2.5 million CDR3-containing paired-end reads. TCRdb re-derived calls from the 5' RACE reads in MiXCR, one entry per CDR3 protein. Here the sample spans about 900,000 distinct CDR3 sequences, less than 80% being singletons. Germline V gene lookup returns CDR1 DFQATT and CDR2 SNEGSKA (reference sequence). The CDR3 loop spans 14 amino acids. Trimming took 5 bases from V and 0 from J, leaving 14 bases between them. What was sequenced was blood. This receptor was taken from a man aged 25-45 years in good health. The gene calls are TRBV20-1 and TRBJ2-7; the D call may be TRBD1 or TRBD2 (5 bases each). The chain's CDR3 is CSAQPGRSSYEQYF. The CDR3 coding sequence is TGCAGTGCTCAACCGGGACGGAGCTCCTACGAGCAGTACTTC.